The rows below give T cell receptor beta chains drawn from one sample of a study of cytomegalovirus exposure and HLA in healthy donors. This table comes from immunoSEQ multiplex PCR, and its TCRdb copy is limited to in-frame clones, with some not included. The sample contains tens of thousands of clones, 72% of which appear only once. Sequencing used PBMCs. The origin of the receptors is a woman in her thirties or forties in good health and CMV-seropositive. The CDR3 runs from the conserved cysteine through the conserved F or W. A D gene is named only where the DNA matches it firmly. Clone sizes are given selectively: once, few, many, or a class where the clone is expanded.

TRBV5-1	TRBJ2-3	-	-	CASSSYLAGNTDTQYF	TGCGCCAGCAGCTCGTACCTGGCGGGGAACACAGATACGCAGTATTTT
TRBV14	TRBJ1-2	-	-	CASSQGLNYGYTF	TGTGCCAGCAGCCAAGGTTTAAACTATGGCTACACCTTC
TRBV7-3	TRBJ2-2	-	-	CASSLMGQNTGELFF	TGTGCCAGCAGCTTAATGGGCCAGAACACCGGGGAGCTGTTTTTT
TRBV7-7	TRBJ2-1	few	-	CASSLEHRGFGEQFF	TGTGCTAGCAGCTTAGAACATCGAGGGTTCGGTGAGCAGTTCTTC
TRBV25-1	TRBJ1-1	-	-	CASTPRGSNTEAFF	TGTGCCAGCACCCCTCGGGGGTCTAACACTGAAGCTTTCTTT
TRBV29-1	TRBJ2-1	-	TRBD1	CSVDEVDGTGVGDEQFF	TGCAGCGTGGATGAGGTGGATGGGACAGGGGTTGGAGATGAGCAGTTCTTC
TRBV5-5	TRBJ2-5	-	TRBD2	CASSLADSGGETQYF	TGTGCCAGCAGCTTGGCGGATAGCGGGGGGGAGACCCAGTACTTC
TRBV25-1	TRBJ2-3	-	TRBD1	CASSELQGAGDTQYF	TGTGCCAGCAGTGAATTGCAGGGGGCGGGAGATACGCAGTATTTT
TRBV5-1	TRBJ2-1	-	-	CASSPGDRYNEQFF	TGCGCCAGCAGCCCGGGGGACAGATACAATGAGCAGTTCTTC
TRBV19	TRBJ1-1	-	TRBD1	CASNTDRGQTEAFF	TGTGCCAGTAATACAGACAGGGGGCAAACTGAAGCTTTCTTT